This T cell receptor (beta chain) was documented in a study of T cell responses to AZD1222 COVID-19 vaccine (dated by TCRdb to the early 2020s). With regard to the full study: Because spike-specific TCR depth and breadth did not differ between the two schedules, AZD1222 recipients who got a second dose at roughly 4 weeks were pooled with those who got a second dose at roughly 12 weeks. A total of 233 trial participants underwent TCR sequencing, of whom some 210 received two doses of AZD1222 and around 25 received two doses of the MenACWY control vaccine. Trial participants were enrolled into age subgroups of 18-55, 56-69 and 70-plus years, which contained about 160, 30 and 59 TCR-sequenced participants, respectively. Here is what the overall study found, with its caveats: Epitopes outside the regions mutated in the B.1.351 and B.1.1.7 variants were reportedly recognized by nearly half of the unique spike-specific TCRs. Participants were mostly white British and included more females than males, and it was suggested by the authors that clonal diversity may have been underestimated. The vaccine-associated CD4 TCRs covered the entire spike protein, and the dominant responses fell in regions 160-218 and 743-854. Because no samples from the day 14 peak response were available, repertoires could be characterized only after the peak T cell response. The 56-69-year group was small, and its depth increase did not reach significance, likely because of low power. Conclusions about previously exposed vaccinees are limited, since just a handful of AZD1222 recipients were seropositive for SARS-CoV-2 at baseline. After two AZD1222 doses, spike-specific TCR breadth and depth were significantly higher than at day 0 and than in MenACWY recipients.

V is shortened by 3 bases, J by 4 bases, and the region joining them spans 12 bases. The CDR3 spans 14 residues, from the cysteine through the phenylalanine. This entry keeps only the CDR3 DNA: 42 bases, framed from base 1. CDR1 LNHDA and CDR2 SQIVND were looked up in the germline V gene (reference sequence). The sample's time point, from its label and the paper: baseline before first vaccination. The vaccinee samples were drawn from two UK trials, COV001 and COV002, one of which was a single-blind randomized controlled phase 2/3 trial testing AZD1222 (ChAdOx1 nCoV-19) in healthy adults. For TCRbeta chain sequencing, PBMC samples from trial participants were taken at day 0 and at day 28 after the second dose. The CDR3 regions of human TCRbeta chains were analyzed by immunosequencing. The authors processed their data as follows. Repertoire TCRs were checked for matches against a reference library of SARS-CoV-2-specific TCRs that had been generated using the MIRA antigen-specificity platform. Breadth was defined as the fraction of unique TCRs that were SARS-CoV-2-associated, and depth was defined as the fraction of total T cells that were SARS-CoV-2-associated. Using the MIRA data, each spike-specific TCR was assigned both to the spike region to which the TCR was reactive and to a CD4 or CD8 class. Log10-transformed breadth and depth values were compared by one-way ANOVA with Sidak's multiple comparisons tests. Drawn from immuneACCESS, this table holds only the in-frame rearrangements with V and J called that TCRdb kept. Clones are partly lost; checked studies trace under half to an unresolved V gene and leave the rest unexplained. V, J and clone size derive from that table, while D and trimming were established from the DNA sequence. The sample profile shows 84,000 or so clones; approximately 90% of them were found once. The ten largest account for around 2.2% of the sample.

In the case of this clone: Its antigen is unknown. No base qualities exist here, and no much larger clone lies one base off it.

The source of this sequence is an adult in good health. The receptor chain draws on TRBV19 and TRBJ1-2; tentative D gene TRBD1, with 5 bases matching. The sample was peripheral blood, taken on day 0 of AZD1222 vaccination. The encoded CDR3 is CASSIWPGSYGYTF. The DNA is as follows: TGTGCCAGTAGTATTTGGCCAGGGTCCTATGGCTACACCTTC.